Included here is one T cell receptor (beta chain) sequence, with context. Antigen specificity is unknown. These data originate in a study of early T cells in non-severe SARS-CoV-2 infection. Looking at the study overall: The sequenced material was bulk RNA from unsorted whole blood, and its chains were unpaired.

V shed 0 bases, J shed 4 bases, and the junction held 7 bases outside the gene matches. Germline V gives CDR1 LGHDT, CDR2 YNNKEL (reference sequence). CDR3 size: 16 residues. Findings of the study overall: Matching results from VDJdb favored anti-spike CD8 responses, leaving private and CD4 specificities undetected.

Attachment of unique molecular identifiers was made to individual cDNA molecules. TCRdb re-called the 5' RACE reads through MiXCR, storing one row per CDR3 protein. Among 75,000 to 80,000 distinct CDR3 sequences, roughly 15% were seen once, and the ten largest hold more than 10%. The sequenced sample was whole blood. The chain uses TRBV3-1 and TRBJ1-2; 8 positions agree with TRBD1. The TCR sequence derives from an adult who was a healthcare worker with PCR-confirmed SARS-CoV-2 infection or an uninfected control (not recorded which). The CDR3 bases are TGTGCCAGCAGCCAAGAAGGGGGAGGACAGGGCTATGGCTACACCTTC. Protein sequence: CASSQEGGGQGYGYTF.